This T cell receptor (beta chain) was observed in a study of regulatory T cells in long-lasting Graves disease. This clonotype was observed a few times. Sequencing libraries for TCR beta were prepared with iRepertoire HTBI primers and Arm-PCR of CDR3 regions. MiXCR, run by TCRdb on the multiplex PCR reads, gives a single entry per CDR3 protein. The sample lists around 400,000 distinct CDR3 sequences; 15% to 17% were seen once. This sample's time point: newly diagnosed GD, antithyroid drugs for less than 3 months. RNA from PBMCs was the source of the TCR library. The trim removed 2 bases at V and 7 bases at J, leaving 10 bases unmatched. Germline values: CDR1 MNHEY, CDR2 SVGAGI. This CDR3 is built from 17 residues.

Specimen: peripheral blood mononuclear cells (PBMCs), collected at new diagnosis, from a patient treated with antithyroid drugs. This TCR came from a female donor with Graves disease. This sequence joins TRBV6-5 and TRBJ2-2, with TRBD2 matching 10 bases. The CDR3 spells CASSYEWSGRAHGELFF. The CDR3 coding sequence is TGTGCCAGCAGTTACGAATGGAGCGGGAGGGCCCACGGGGAGCTGTTTTTT.